Below are 5 T cell receptor beta chains sequenced from a single sample in a study of shared clonotypes between healthy human individuals. The protocol was immunoSEQ multiplex PCR, while the TCRdb copy is restricted to in-frame clones and leaves out a portion. This repertoire shows 80,000 to 100,000 clones, almost 70% found once; its top ten account for 45% to 55%. Sequences were obtained from memory CD8+ T cells sorted from blood. Stated subset: CD45RO+ cells pooled with CCR7-negative TemRA cells. The receptors here all came from a man younger than 40 in good health.

The CDR3 DNA sequence: TGTGCCAGCAGCTTAACCTTACTAGGTACCAGCTCCTACGAGCAGTACTTC. It encodes CASSLTLLGTSSYEQYF. The J gene is TRBJ2-7, the V gene TRBV11-2; tentative D call: TRBD2 (5 bases). From germline, CDR1 is SGHAT and CDR2 FQNNGV. The CDR3 runs to 17 residues. V shed 2 bases and J shed 0 bases, with 17 bases lying between them.

The chain recombines TRBV19 with TRBJ2-7; possibly TRBD1 or TRBD2 for D (6 bases each). The CDR3 consists of 15 residues. The germline V gene has CDR1 LNHDA and CDR2 SQIVND (reference sequence). V gave up 5 bases and J gave up 1 base, with 15 bases separating them. CDR3 amino acids: CASSPWAGQSYEQYF. CDR3 nucleotides: TGTGCCAGTAGTCCCTGGGCGGGACAATCCTACGAGCAGTACTTC.

This clone was found a few times. This rearrangement joins TRBV10-3 to TRBJ2-1; 10 nucleotides agree with TRBD1. The V gene's germline CDR1 is ENHRY and CDR2 SYGVKD. This CDR3 is 16 amino acids long. Trimming at V came to 3 bases and at J to 8 bases, leaving 10 bases not matched to a gene. The CDR3 DNA reads TGTGCCATCAGTGACCGGGACAGGGGAACAGGGGATGAGCAGTTCTTC. It specifies CAISDRDRGTGDEQFF.

A single count supports this clone. The same CDR3 also results from other DNA sequences found in this sample. This chain links TRBV27 with TRBJ2-1; a possible D gene is TRBD2 (5 bases). The CDR3 covers 14 residues. Germline CDR1 and CDR2: MNHEY and SMNVEV (reference sequence). Trimming removed 0 bases at V and 7 bases at J, with 10 bases between. The CDR3 sequence: CASSLSTGENEQFF. The CDR3 DNA reads as TGTGCCAGCAGTTTATCAACCGGGGAAAATGAGCAGTTCTTC.

This clone showed up just a few times. This chain connects TRBV9 to TRBJ2-3; 7 nucleotides match TRBD2. This CDR3 has 14 amino acids. V lost 5 bases, J lost 2 bases, and 5 bases stayed unmatched. Germline CDR1 is SGDLS and CDR2 is YYNGEE. CDR3 coding DNA: TGTGCCAGCAGAGGCGGGAGTGTCACAGATACGCAGTATTTT. Amino acids: CASRGGSVTDTQYF.